This entry is about one T cell receptor (beta chain). The clone's antigen remains unknown. Base quality data are lacking; no much larger clone is found one base away. Libraries were prepared through 5' RACE. The listed sequencing device is Illumina HiSeq 2500. A second PCR of roughly 6 to 12 cycles was run with a J-beta primer mix and a sample-barcoded 5' primer. A template-switch 5' adaptor carrying 12 random nucleotides introduced a unique molecular identifier onto each TCR beta cDNA molecule. Each sample yielded at least 3 million CDR3-containing paired-end reads. First-strand cDNA synthesis was performed from all RNA using the Mint cDNA synthesis kit, with priming by a TRBC-specific oligonucleotide. Following uracil-DNA glycosylase treatment, a first 18-cycle PCR with universal primers M1SS and BC2_uni_R was performed on all cDNA. The original pipeline was this. Each sample was normalized by randomly selecting 1 million high-quality reads, each carrying a distinct molecular identifier. Instead of being binned into consensus sequences, reads with shared molecular identifiers were discarded. MiTCR, with a Q25 quality threshold and the strictest error-elimination algorithm, was used for CDR3 identification, clonotype clustering and error correction. A nonparametric unseen species model with Euler transformation was used to estimate lower-bound total TCR beta diversity. Clones were called with MiXCR by TCRdb after fastp trimmed the public reads at Q25, and only in-frame beta chains were retained. All rows with the same CDR3 protein become a single entry with the most common DNA and genes. TCRdb, not the authors, supplied the V and J calls. The sample yields over 700,000 distinct CDR3 sequences; about 53% were counted once. The ten most abundant clones make up approximately 40% of the sample.

The donors were under 40 Caucasian individuals from Russia, aged roughly 6 to 100 years, who were systemically healthy. About 10 milliliters of peripheral blood were collected from each donor into EDTA-treated Vacutainer tubes. Ficoll-Paque density-gradient centrifugation was used to isolate PBMCs, with at least 6 million obtained per sample. Trizol reagent was used to extract total RNA from the PBMCs, yielding at least 6 micrograms per sample. The percentages of naive CD45RAhigh/CD27high T cells were determined by flow cytometry on a PBMC aliquot from every donor. Reading the germline V gene gives CDR1 SGHNT and CDR2 YENEEA. The cysteine opens and the phenylalanine closes a CDR3 of 15 amino acids. Left in the record is the CDR3 DNA by itself, 45 bases read in frame from the first base. A distance of 15 bases separates the germline ends of V and J, which lose 5 bases and 4 bases respectively. The sample comes from a study of blood T cells in healthy people across ages (dated by TCRdb to the mid-2010s). About the investigation overall: Template switching captured roughly one uniquely barcoded TCR beta cDNA molecule per two T cells in model experiments. Age-related changes in TCR beta repertoire diversity were measured in the study by deep sequencing normalized with unique cDNA molecular identifiers. To avoid experimental bias, donors of different ages were spread randomly across the sequencing lanes. The donors were split into four age groups: young (average about 15 years), middle-aged (39), aged (approximately 59) and long-lived (about 74). Using the same blood draw, the study looked at two additional independent replicas of 1 million unique cDNA reads for two donors, one aged 18 to 30 and the other aged 80 or older.

Findings and caveats that apply to the study as a whole: As age increased, observed TCR beta diversity per million T cells dropped in a roughly linear way, and a significant reduction was already evident by age 40. Observed TCR beta diversity correlated strongly with the percentage of naive T cells measured by flow cytometry. Estimates of total diversity from one million sequenced T cells were regarded as lower bounds and underestimates. Since profiling was done on bulk unsorted PBMCs, naive and antigen-experienced compartments could not be conclusively compared. Donor CMV infection status was unknown, potentially confounding age-related changes in expanded clonotypes. Compared with the aged group, more naive CD4+ T cells, fewer expanded clones and increased TCR diversity were shown by the long-lived group, suggesting age selection.

The sample consisted of blood. Rearrangement joined TRBV11-3 to TRBJ2-1; the D gene is perhaps TRBD1 or TRBD2, as each covers 5 bases. The receptor was derived from an elderly man in good health. Here the CDR3 is given as CASSLLRDGYNEQFF. The DNA sequence is as follows: TGTGCCAGCAGCCTGCTCCGGGACGGATACAATGAGCAGTTCTTC.